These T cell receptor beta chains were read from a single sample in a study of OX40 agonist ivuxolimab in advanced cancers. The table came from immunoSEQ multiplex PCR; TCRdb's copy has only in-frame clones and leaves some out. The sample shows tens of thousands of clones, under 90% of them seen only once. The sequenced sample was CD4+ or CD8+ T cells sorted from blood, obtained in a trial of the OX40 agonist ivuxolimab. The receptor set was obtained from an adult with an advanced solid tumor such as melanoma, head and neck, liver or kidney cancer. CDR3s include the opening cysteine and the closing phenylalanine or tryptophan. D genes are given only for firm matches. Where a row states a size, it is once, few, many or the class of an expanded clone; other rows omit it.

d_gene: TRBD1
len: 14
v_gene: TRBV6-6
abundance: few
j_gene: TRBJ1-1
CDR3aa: CASTNPGQGAEAFF
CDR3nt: TGTGCCAGCACCAACCCGGGGCAGGGGGCAGAAGCTTTCTTT

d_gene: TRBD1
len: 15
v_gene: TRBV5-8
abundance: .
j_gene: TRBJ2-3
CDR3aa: CASSSTGGRTDTQYF
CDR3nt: TGTGCCAGCAGCTCCACAGGGGGCCGCACAGATACGCAGTATTTT

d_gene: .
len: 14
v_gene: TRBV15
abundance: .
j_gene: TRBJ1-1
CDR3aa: CATSRDPGVTEAFF
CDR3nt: TGTGCCACCAGCAGAGATCCAGGGGTCACTGAAGCTTTCTTT

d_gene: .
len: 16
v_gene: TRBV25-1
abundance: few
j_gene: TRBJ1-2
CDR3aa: CASSESGGGARYGYTF
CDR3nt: TGTGCCAGCAGTGAATCTGGGGGGGGCGCGAGATATGGCTACACCTTC

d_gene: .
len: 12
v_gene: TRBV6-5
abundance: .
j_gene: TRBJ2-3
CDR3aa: CASSAVMDTQYF
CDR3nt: TGTGCCAGCAGCGCCGTGATGGATACGCAGTATTTT

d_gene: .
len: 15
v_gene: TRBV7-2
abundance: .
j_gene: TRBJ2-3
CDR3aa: CASRGARYSTDTQYF
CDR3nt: TGTGCCAGCAGGGGGGCGCGGTATAGCACAGATACGCAGTATTTT

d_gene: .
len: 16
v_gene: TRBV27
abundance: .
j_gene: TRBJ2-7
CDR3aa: CASSFGSVGQGYEQYF
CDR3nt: TGTGCCAGCAGTTTCGGGAGTGTGGGCCAGGGATACGAGCAGTACTTC

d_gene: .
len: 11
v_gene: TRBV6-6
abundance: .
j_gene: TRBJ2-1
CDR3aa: CASSLLNEQFF
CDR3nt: TGTGCCAGCAGTCTCCTCAATGAGCAGTTCTTC

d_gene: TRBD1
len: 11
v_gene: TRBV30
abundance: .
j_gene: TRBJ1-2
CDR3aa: CAEDRDYGYTF
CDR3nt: TGTGCCGAAGACAGGGACTATGGCTACACCTTC

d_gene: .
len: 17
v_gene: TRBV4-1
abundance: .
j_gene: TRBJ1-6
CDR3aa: CASSQVQQPKGNSPLHF
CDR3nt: TGCGCCAGCAGCCAAGTACAACAACCCAAGGGTAATTCACCCCTCCACTTT

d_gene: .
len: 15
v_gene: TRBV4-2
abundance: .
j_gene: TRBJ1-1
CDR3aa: CASSQGTYERTEAFF
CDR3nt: TGTGCCAGCAGCCAAGGAACTTACGAGAGGACTGAAGCTTTCTTT

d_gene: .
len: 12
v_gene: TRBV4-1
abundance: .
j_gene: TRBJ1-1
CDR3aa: CASSQGVAEAFF
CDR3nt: TGCGCCAGCAGCCAAGGGGTAGCTGAAGCTTTCTTT

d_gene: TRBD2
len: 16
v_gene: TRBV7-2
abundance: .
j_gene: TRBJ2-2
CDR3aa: CASSSSGRINTGELFF
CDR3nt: TGTGCCAGCAGCTCTAGCGGGAGAATAAACACCGGGGAGCTGTTTTTT

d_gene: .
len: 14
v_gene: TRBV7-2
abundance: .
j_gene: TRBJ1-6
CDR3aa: CASSLWQGYSPLHF
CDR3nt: TGTGCCAGCAGCTTATGGCAGGGATATTCACCCCTCCACTTT

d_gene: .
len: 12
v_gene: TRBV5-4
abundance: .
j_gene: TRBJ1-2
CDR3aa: CASSAPRNGYTF
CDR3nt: TGTGCCAGCAGCGCCCCCCGTAACGGCTACACCTTC

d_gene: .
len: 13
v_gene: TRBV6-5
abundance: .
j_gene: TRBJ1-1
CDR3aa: CASSLQGRTEAFF
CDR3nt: TGTGCCAGCAGCCTGCAGGGGAGGACTGAAGCTTTCTTT

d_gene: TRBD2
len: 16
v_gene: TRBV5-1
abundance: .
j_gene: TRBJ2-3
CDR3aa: CASHPSGGAGSDTQYF
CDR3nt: TGCGCCAGCCATCCTAGCGGGGGGGCGGGGTCAGATACGCAGTATTTT

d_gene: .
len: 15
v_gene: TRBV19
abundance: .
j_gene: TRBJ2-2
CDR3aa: CASSIEATPTGELFF
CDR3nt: TGTGCCAGTAGTATAGAAGCGACGCCCACCGGGGAGCTGTTTTTT

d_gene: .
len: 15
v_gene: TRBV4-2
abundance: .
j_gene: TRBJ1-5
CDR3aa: CASSQDEGVAQPQHF
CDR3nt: TGTGCCAGCAGCCAAGATGAGGGAGTAGCGCAGCCCCAGCATTTT

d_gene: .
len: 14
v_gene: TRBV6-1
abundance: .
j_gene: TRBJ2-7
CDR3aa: CASSYLGGLYEQYF
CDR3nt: TGTGCCAGCAGTTATCTGGGGGGGCTCTACGAGCAGTACTTC

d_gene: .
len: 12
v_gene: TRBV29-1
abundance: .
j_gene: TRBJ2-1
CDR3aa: CSVESGRTEQFF
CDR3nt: TGCAGCGTTGAATCTGGGAGGACTGAGCAGTTCTTC

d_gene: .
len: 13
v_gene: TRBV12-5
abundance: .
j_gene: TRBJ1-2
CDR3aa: CASGLPNTYGYTF
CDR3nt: TGTGCTAGTGGTTTGCCAAACACCTATGGCTACACCTTC

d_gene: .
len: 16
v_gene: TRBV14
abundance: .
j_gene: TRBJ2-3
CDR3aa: CASSQDRGGRGDTQYF
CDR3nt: TGTGCCAGCAGCCAAGATCGCGGGGGCCGGGGAGATACGCAGTATTTT

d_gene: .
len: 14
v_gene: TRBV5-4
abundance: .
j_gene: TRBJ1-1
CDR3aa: CASSPGPKNTEAFF
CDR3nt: TGTGCCAGCAGCCCGGGACCGAAGAACACTGAAGCTTTCTTT

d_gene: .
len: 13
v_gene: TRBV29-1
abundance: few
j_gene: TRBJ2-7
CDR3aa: CSVGDGISYEQYF
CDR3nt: TGCAGCGTTGGTGACGGGATCTCCTACGAGCAGTACTTC

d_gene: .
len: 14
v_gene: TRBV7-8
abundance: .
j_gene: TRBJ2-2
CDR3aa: CASSLDGAAGELFF
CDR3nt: TGTGCCAGCAGCTTAGATGGCGCCGCAGGGGAGCTGTTTTTT

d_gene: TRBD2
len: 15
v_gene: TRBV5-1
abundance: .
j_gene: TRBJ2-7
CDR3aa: CASRLASGGNDEQYF
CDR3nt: TGCGCCAGCAGGCTAGCTAGCGGGGGGAACGACGAGCAGTACTTC

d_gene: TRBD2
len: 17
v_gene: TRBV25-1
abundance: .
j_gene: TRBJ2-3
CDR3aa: CASSRGLAVLYTDTQYF
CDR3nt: TGTGCCAGCAGCCGAGGACTAGCGGTTCTTTACACAGATACGCAGTATTTT

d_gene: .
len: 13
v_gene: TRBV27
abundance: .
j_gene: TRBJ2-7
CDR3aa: CASSRVFPLEQYF
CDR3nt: TGTGCCAGCAGCCGGGTTTTCCCACTGGAGCAGTACTTC

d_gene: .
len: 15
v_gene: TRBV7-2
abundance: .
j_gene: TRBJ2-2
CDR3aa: CASSVPGWGTGELFF
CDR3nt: TGTGCCAGCAGCGTACCGGGATGGGGGACCGGGGAGCTGTTTTTT

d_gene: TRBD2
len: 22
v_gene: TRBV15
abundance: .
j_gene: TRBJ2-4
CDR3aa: CATSRHLPMTSGGSLAKNIQYF
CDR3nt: TGTGCCACCAGCAGACACCTCCCGATGACTAGCGGGGGCTCCCTAGCCAAAAACATTCAGTACTTC

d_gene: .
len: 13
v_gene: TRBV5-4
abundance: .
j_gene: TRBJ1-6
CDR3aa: CASSLDSPSPLHF
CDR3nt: TGTGCCAGCAGCTTGGATAGTCCCTCACCCCTCCACTTT

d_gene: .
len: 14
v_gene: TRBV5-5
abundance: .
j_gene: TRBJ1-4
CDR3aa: CASSQTGANEKLFF
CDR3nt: TGTGCCAGCAGCCAAACCGGAGCGAATGAAAAACTGTTTTTT

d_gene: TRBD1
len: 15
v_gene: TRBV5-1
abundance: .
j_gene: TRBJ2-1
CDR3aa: CASSRQGSPYNEQFF
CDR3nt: TGCGCCAGCAGCAGACAGGGCTCACCCTACAATGAGCAGTTCTTC

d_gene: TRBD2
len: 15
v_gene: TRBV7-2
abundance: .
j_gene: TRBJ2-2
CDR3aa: CASSPTSVYTGELFF
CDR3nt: TGTGCCAGCAGCCCGACTAGCGTATACACCGGGGAGCTGTTTTTT

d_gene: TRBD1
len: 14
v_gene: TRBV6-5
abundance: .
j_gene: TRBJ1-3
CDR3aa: CATSQGASGNTIYF
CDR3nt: TGTGCCACCTCACAGGGGGCGTCTGGAAACACCATATATTTT

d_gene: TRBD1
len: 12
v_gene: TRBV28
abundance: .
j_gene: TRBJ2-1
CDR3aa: CASSLGTGGQFF
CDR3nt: TGTGCCAGCAGTTTAGGGACAGGGGGGCAGTTCTTC

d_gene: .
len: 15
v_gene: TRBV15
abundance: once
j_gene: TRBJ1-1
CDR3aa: CATSRGSNADTEAFF
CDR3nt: TGTGCCACCAGCAGAGGGTCCAACGCAGACACTGAAGCTTTCTTT

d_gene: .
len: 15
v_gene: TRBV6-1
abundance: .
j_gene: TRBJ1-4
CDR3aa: CASSEGWGGEEKLFF
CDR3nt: TGTGCCAGCAGTGAAGGGTGGGGTGGGGAAGAAAAACTGTTTTTT

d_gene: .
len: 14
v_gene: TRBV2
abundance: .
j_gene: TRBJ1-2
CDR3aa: CASSDRGKDYGYTF
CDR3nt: TGTGCCAGCAGTGATAGAGGCAAGGACTATGGCTACACCTTC

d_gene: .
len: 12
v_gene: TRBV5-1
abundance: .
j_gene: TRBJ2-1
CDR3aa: CASSLVLSEQFF
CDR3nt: TGCGCCAGCAGCTTGGTCCTTTCAGAGCAGTTCTTC

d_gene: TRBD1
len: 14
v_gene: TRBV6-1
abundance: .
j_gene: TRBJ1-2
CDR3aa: CASRPTGGNYGYTF
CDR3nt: TGTGCCAGCAGACCAACAGGGGGCAACTATGGCTACACCTTC

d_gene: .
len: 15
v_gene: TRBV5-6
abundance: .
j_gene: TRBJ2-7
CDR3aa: CASSLWTLNYYEQYF
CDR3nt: TGTGCCAGCAGCCTGTGGACCCTCAATTACTACGAGCAGTACTTC

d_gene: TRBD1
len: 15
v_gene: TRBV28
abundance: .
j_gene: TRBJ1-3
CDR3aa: CASRSRGRAGNTIYF
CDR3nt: TGTGCCAGCAGATCCAGGGGGCGAGCTGGAAACACCATATATTTT

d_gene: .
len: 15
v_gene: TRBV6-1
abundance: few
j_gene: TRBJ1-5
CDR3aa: CASSEALQGSQPQHF
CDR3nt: TGTGCCAGCAGTGAAGCGCTTCAGGGTAGTCAGCCCCAGCATTTT

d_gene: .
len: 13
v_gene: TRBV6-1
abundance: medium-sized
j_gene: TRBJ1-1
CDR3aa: CASSRAGNTEAFF
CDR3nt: TGTGCCAGCAGCCGAGCGGGTAACACTGAAGCTTTCTTT

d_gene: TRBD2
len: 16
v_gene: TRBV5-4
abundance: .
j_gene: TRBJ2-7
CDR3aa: CASSSSLAGGHYEQYF
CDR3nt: TGTGCCAGCAGCTCCTCCCTAGCGGGGGGCCACTACGAGCAGTACTTC

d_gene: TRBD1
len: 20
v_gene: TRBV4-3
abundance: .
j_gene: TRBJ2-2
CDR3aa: CASSQLPGQGLTANTGELFF
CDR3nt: TGCGCCAGCAGCCAACTTCCGGGACAGGGCCTTACCGCGAACACCGGGGAGCTGTTTTTT

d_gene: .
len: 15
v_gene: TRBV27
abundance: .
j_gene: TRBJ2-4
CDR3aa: CASKDLPLAKNIQYF
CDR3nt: TGTGCCAGTAAGGACCTGCCCTTAGCCAAAAACATTCAGTACTTC

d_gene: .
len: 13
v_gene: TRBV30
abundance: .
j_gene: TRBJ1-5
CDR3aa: CAWSREGPNAQHF
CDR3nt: TGTGCCTGGAGCCGAGAGGGGCCCAACGCCCAGCATTTT

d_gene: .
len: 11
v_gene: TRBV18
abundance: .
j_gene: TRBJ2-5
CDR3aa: CASSPEAEQYF
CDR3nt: TGTGCCAGCTCACCAGAGGCAGAGCAGTACTTC

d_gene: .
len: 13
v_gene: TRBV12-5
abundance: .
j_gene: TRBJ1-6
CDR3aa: CASGQTGKSPLHF
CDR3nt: TGTGCTAGTGGCCAAACAGGGAAATCACCCCTCCACTTT

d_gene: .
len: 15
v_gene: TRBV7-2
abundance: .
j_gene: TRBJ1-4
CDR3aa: CASSPQEDAYEKLFF
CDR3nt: TGTGCCAGCAGCCCACAGGAAGACGCCTATGAAAAACTGTTTTTT

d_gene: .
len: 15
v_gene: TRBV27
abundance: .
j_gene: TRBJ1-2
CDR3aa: CASSLSQASNYGYTF
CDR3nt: TGTGCCAGCAGTTTATCGCAGGCGTCTAACTATGGCTACACCTTC

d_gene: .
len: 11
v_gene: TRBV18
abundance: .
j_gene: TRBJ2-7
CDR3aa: CASSTGDEQYF
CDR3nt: TGTGCCAGCTCGACGGGGGACGAGCAGTACTTC